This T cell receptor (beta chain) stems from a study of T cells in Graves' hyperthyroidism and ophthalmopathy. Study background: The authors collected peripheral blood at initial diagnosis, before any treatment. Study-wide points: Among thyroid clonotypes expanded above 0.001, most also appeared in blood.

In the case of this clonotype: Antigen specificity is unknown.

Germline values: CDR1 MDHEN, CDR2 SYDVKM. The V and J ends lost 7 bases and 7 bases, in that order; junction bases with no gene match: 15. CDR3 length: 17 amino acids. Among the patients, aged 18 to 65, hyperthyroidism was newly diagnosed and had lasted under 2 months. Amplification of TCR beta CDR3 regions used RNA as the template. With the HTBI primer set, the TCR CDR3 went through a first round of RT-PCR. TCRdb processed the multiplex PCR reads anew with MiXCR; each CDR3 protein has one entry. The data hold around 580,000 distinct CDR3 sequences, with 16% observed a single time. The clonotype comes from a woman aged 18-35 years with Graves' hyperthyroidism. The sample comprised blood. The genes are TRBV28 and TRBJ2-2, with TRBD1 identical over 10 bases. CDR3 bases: TGTGCCAGCATTTCATCACCCGGGACAGGGGTCCTCGGGGAGCTGTTTTTT. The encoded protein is CASISSPGTGVLGELFF.